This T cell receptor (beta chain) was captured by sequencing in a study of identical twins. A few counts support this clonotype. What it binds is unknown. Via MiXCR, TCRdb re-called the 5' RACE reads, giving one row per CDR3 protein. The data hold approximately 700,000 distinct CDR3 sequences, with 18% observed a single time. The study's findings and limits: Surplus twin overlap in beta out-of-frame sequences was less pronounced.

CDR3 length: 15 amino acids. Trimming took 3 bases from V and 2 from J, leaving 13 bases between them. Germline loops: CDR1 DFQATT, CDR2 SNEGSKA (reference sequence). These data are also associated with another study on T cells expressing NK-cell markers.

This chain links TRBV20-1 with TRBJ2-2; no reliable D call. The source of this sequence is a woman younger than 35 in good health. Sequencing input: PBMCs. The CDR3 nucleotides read TGCAGTGCTAGGAAGGCCTTATTCAACACCGGGGAGCTGTTTTTT. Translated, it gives CSARKALFNTGELFF.